This T cell receptor (beta chain) was captured in a study of shared clonotypes between healthy human individuals. Template for every sorted-subset replicate PCR totaled approximately 0.2 ug DNA, tens of thousands of T cell genomes. Methods used by the authors: Filtering differed for immunoSEQ, which gave only junction sequences without quality scores. The table came from immunoSEQ multiplex PCR; TCRdb's copy has only in-frame clones and leaves some out. That table supplies the V and J calls and clone size; D and trimming were determined from the DNA. Among about 1,800,000 clones, about 94% were seen once, and the ten largest hold approximately 1.2%. Details on this clone: The antigen is not known.

Positive CCR7 selection of CD45RO-negative cells yielded the naive CD8 cells, and terminally differentiated effector memory CD45RA+ cells were excluded. Study-wide points: Compared with clonotypes that all four donors shared, non-shared clonotypes had lower generation probabilities.

The sample taken for sequencing was naive CD8+ T cells sorted from blood. The source of this sequence is a man aged 18 to 29 in good health.

The CDR3 DNA follows: TGTGCCAGCAGCTTGGGAGCCAGGGCCTACGAGCAGTACTTC. Its translation: CASSLGARAYEQYF. This chain connects TRBV5-4 to TRBJ2-7, with a tentative D call TRBD1 (5 bases). V was pared by 0 bases and J by 2 bases, with 9 bases between. The CDR3 is 14 residues long. Germline loops: CDR1 SGHNT, CDR2 YYREEE (reference sequence).